This record concerns one T cell receptor beta chain sequence. This clone occurred once. There is no known antigen for this receptor. No clone much larger than this one lies a single base away; base qualities are absent. The CDR3 regions of human TCRbeta chains were analyzed by immunosequencing. In the original analysis: TCRs in the repertoires were matched against a reference library of SARS-CoV-2-specific TCRs that had been generated with the MIRA antigen-specificity platform. Breadth was defined as the fraction of unique TCRs that were SARS-CoV-2-associated, and depth was defined as the fraction of total T cells that were SARS-CoV-2-associated. Using the MIRA data, each spike-specific TCR was mapped to the spike region that the TCR reacts to and placed in a CD4 or CD8 class. Log10-transformed breadth and depth values were compared by one-way ANOVA with Sidak's multiple comparisons tests. TCRdb carries this immuneACCESS record with in-frame sequences only. Its versions omit some clonotypes, under half of them owing to an unresolved V gene in the studies checked, with the rest unexplained. V and J calls and clone size are as listed in that table; D and trimming were resolved from the DNA. The sample table holds tens of thousands of clones, of which 70% to 90% were seen once. The ten largest clonotypes hold roughly 19% of the sample.

Per the publication, the time point label means: baseline before first vaccination. Vaccinee samples came from UK trials COV001 and COV002, including a single-blind randomized controlled phase 2/3 trial of AZD1222 (ChAdOx1 nCoV-19) in healthy adults. For TCRbeta chain sequencing, PBMC samples were collected from trial participants at day 0 and at day 28 after the second dose. The data were taken from a study of T cell responses to AZD1222 COVID-19 vaccine (dated by TCRdb to the early 2020s). General notes on the study: AZD1222 recipients whose second dose came at about 4 weeks and those whose second dose came at about 12 weeks were combined into one group, since spike-specific TCR depth and breadth did not differ between the two schedules. TCR sequencing covered some 240 trial participants: roughly 200 given two doses of AZD1222 and about 26 given two doses of MenACWY control vaccine. Trial participants were enrolled into age subgroups of 18-55, 56-69 and 70-plus years, which contained about 150, 27 and 61 TCR-sequenced participants, respectively.

The CDR3 runs 15 amino acids, cysteine and phenylalanine included. CDR3 DNA only is kept here, 45 bases in frame from base 1. CDR1 and CDR2 are read off the germline V gene (reference sequence) as LNHDA and SQIVND. The junction shows trimming of 4 bases on V and 2 bases on J, plus 14 bases between the germline ends. On the study overall, not on this receptor specifically: In the small 56-69-year group, the increase in depth fell short of significance, most likely because of low power. Conclusions about previously exposed vaccinees are limited because only six or seven AZD1222 recipients were SARS-CoV-2 seropositive at baseline. Vaccine-associated CD4 TCRs spanned the whole spike protein, with dominant responses in regions 160-218 and 743-854. Spike-specific TCR breadth and depth rose significantly after two AZD1222 doses compared with day 0 and with MenACWY recipients. Because no samples from the day 14 peak response were available, repertoires could be characterized only after the peak T cell response. Reportedly, close to half of the unique spike-specific TCRs recognized epitopes lying outside the regions that are mutated in the B.1.351 and B.1.1.7 variants. Participants were mostly white British and included more females than males, and it was suggested by the authors that clonal diversity may have been underestimated.

This chain is built from TRBV19 and TRBJ1-2, with the D gene not clear enough to name. Sequenced here: peripheral blood, sampled on day 0 of AZD1222 vaccination. This clonotype was sampled from an adult in good health. The base sequence is TGTGCCAGTAGTACCCCTCGACCGAAAAACTATGGCTACACCTTC. It is translated as CASSTPRPKNYGYTF.